This record concerns one T cell receptor beta chain sequence. Its antigen remains unidentified. FACS sorted CD4+ or CD8+ T cells into CD45RA+ naive and CD45RO+ memory. Sequenced by immunoSEQ multiplex PCR; TCRdb stores in-frame clones only, minus some. Here the sample spans approximately 29,000 clones, approximately 78% being singletons. This specimen belongs to a study of regulatory dendritic cells for organ transplantation. General observations from the study: The most alloreactive TCR clonotypes were found in resting memory CD8+ cells. Memory CD8+ clonal expansion seemed more limited with regulatory than mature dendritic cells. Memory CD8+ T cells were the most oligoclonal; naive cells were highly diverse.

The CDR3 is made up of 15 amino acids. The V gene end was trimmed by 6 bases and the J gene end by 0 bases; junction bases not matched to a gene: 7. CDR1 is SNHLY, CDR2 FYNNEI, per germline. The receptor comes from a human donor in good health. The rearrangement joins TRBV2 to TRBJ2-5; 7 bases align to TRBD2. The sequenced sample was naive CD4+ T cells from blood. As for subset: CD45RA+ naive T cells. The DNA for the CDR3 is TGTGCCAGCAGGTCTCAGGGAGGGTACCAAGAGACCCAGTACTTC. It is translated as CASRSQGGYQETQYF.